This entry concerns a single T cell receptor beta chain. The sample belongs to a study of blood T cell repertoires in COVID-19. Methods used by the authors: Reference gene primer amplification gave nucleated cell count estimates. Method: immunoSEQ multiplex PCR; TCRdb's copy keeps in-frame clones and lacks some. The V and J calls and the clone size are those of that table, but D and trimming were determined from the DNA. The sample yields more than 250,000 clones, roughly 88% seen once. In terms of age and location, participants ranged from roughly 18 to 90 years and lived in approximately 26 US areas. Participants had their cohort set by participant-reported clinical history. Cohort 3 donors counted as recovered after two negative PCRs, clearance, or resolved symptoms. From germline, CDR1 is LNHDA and CDR2 SQIVND (reference sequence). The CDR3 consists of 14 residues. The V end lost 3 bases, the J end lost 1 base, and 10 bases lay between the germline ends.

The sample taken for sequencing was PBMCs or T cells enriched from blood (not recorded which). The source of this sequence is a man younger than 40 who had recovered from COVID-19. The chain combines TRBV19 with TRBJ2-7; D perhaps matches TRBD1 (6 bases). CDR3 coding DNA: TGTGCCAGTAGTATTGGACAGCCGTCCTACGAGCAGTACTTC. Translating it yields CASSIGQPSYEQYF.